The T cell receptor (beta chain) under discussion was sequenced for a study of cytomegalovirus exposure and HLA in healthy donors (dated by TCRdb to 2016 to 2017). Regarding the complete study: In an earlier analysis of some 610 of the donors, 276 Gb of sequence data and 90 million to 120 million unique TCR beta sequences from 180 million or so T cells were reported. Roughly 300 gigabases of sequencing data and 78 million or so unique TCR sequences were included in an early release covering around 650 HLA-typed donors. Among the roughly 390 genotyped donors, 81% belonged to the genetic ancestry cluster associated with self-reported Caucasian donors. The aim of the study was to test whether cataloging public T cell receptors could identify signatures of past pathogen exposure. Using immunosequencing, the study profiled T cell repertoires from roughly 650 subjects and related those repertoires to cytomegalovirus serostatus. In addition to the first cohort of about 650 subjects, a separate validation cohort of 130 or so different subjects was used. To predict cytomegalovirus infection status, the study brought together high-throughput TCR immunosequencing, statistical association of individual TCRs with disease status, and machine learning. A later analysis re-analyzed previously published TCR beta repertoires from roughly 690 donors and added high-resolution HLA genotyping to study TCR occurrence patterns. The later analysis used no new phenotypic data to find candidate immune exposures, relying instead on TCR beta sequences and their occurrence across donors. An earlier analysis of more than 450 of the donors used high-throughput TCR beta sequencing to judge whether each TCR beta V gene segment behaved as functional or pseudogenic. Alongside the repertoire data, information on donor age, sex, ethnicity and CMV serostatus was compiled. A later genetic analysis used genome-wide SNP genotypes for about 60% of the roughly 670 donors, treating that subset as a discovery cohort. All discovery cohort repertoires had been generated using a single sequencing platform. HLA typing covered class I and class II loci at four-digit resolution. Typing coverage varied by locus: roughly 620-640 donors for A, B, C, DRB1 and DQB1; roughly 510 for DQA1; approximately 610 for DPA1; about 450 for DPB1. Because of strong linkage in the cohort, roughly 5 DR-DQ haplotypes were treated as single units for association and clustering. Among about 390 genotyped donors of the cohort, an average of approximately 240,000 unique TCR beta nucleotide sequences were sequenced per donor, around a sixth of them non-productive.

On the study overall, not on this receptor specifically: Compared with equally common non-associated chains, HLA-associated TCR beta chains in a later analysis were more clonally expanded and had lower generation probabilities. Three of the identified cytomegalovirus-associated TCR beta chains were confirmed in vitro to be specific for cytomegalovirus antigens. Some IMGT-functional V segments, including TRBV6-2 and TRBV6-3, could not be distinguished by the 87-base-pair reads and were therefore excluded. Sequencing depth was assumed to be roughly uniform across donors in the presence/absence analyses, though that assumption may not hold. Most CMV-associated TCR beta chains appeared to be HLA-restricted in a later analysis, and the HLA associations seemed to be driven largely by CMV exposure. A further reported finding was that TCR beta sequences accurately predicted the HLA-A and HLA-B alleles for most subjects in the first cohort. Correlated functional status among segregating V segments might be attributable to linkage disequilibrium, but an unknown experimental factor could not be ruled out. A later genetic analysis associated a missense DCLRE1C variant with V-gene and J-gene trimming of TCR beta chains, and an independent cohort replicated the association. A later genetic analysis reported fewer N-insertions in productive TCRs among donors in an Asian-associated ancestry cluster than the roughly 700-donor mean. An earlier analysis of approximately 570 of the donors showed that most TCR beta V segments appeared in productive rearrangements either about 87% or about 30% of the time, which broadly matched IMGT annotations. A later analysis found that TCR association rates varied across HLA loci, with DRB1 alleles showing the most associated TCRs and HLA-C alleles the fewest. A group of highly shared sequence variants was considered likely to be a technical artifact of the sequencing pipeline. According to the authors, the approach could potentially be generalized to other disease states and immunological phenotypes. Because HLA typing was unavailable for some donors at each locus, only the typed subset was used in association tests. Assigning TCR associations to individual alleles was difficult when HLA alleles, especially DR and DQ, strongly co-occurred. Immune exposure information for the cohort was limited to CMV serostatus. Specific HLA alleles were associated with 15,000 to 20,000 TCR beta sequences at a false discovery rate of 0.05 in a later analysis. A later analysis reported that several top co-occurrence clusters appeared linked to parvovirus B19, influenza, CMV and Epstein-Barr virus. A total of fewer than 200 TCR beta chains were listed by the study as associated with cytomegalovirus. Most TCR sequences were observed very rarely across donors, whereas some public TCRs were present in many individuals. In this cohort, only TCR beta chains were sequenced, and detectable features were limited by the absence of alpha or paired-chain data. Because counts were too low, 15 or so rarely observed V segments, including chromosome 9 orphons, were excluded from the earlier analysis of several hundred of the donors. The classifier was reported to diagnose cytomegalovirus status with high specificity and sensitivity in both the original and validation cohorts.

The cohort comprised around 700 healthy bone marrow donors. All cohort members were sampled while nominally healthy, although unrecorded immune exposures were likely present. The donor tested CMV seronegative, placing the donor among the 350 or so seronegative members of the cohort. A peripheral blood sample was collected from each donor, and TCR beta sequencing was performed on peripheral blood mononuclear cells. The Qiagen DNeasy Blood Extraction Kit was used to extract genomic DNA from the blood cell samples. The method was the immunoSEQ multiplex PCR assay. For the multiplex PCR, a mixture combining 60 forward primers for TCR Vbeta segments and 13 reverse primers for TCR Jbeta segments was used. A multiplex PCR assay on genomic DNA amplified the CDR3 region of rearranged TCR beta genes. The amplified TCR beta libraries were sequenced on the Illumina HiSeq System as 87-base-pair reads. The published analysis was carried out like this. In a later analysis, some 80 million unique TCR beta chains were counted across the 500 to 700 repertoires, and roughly 10 million of these chains were shared by at least two donors. A nearest-neighbor algorithm error-corrected the raw reads and collapsed the reads into unique sequences, merging closely related sequences to remove PCR and sequencing errors. Alignment of CDR3 sequences to IMGT reference sequences was used to assign V, D and J gene segments. For a sequence to be retained, a match of at least six nucleotides was required to both a V gene segment and a J gene segment. Rearrangements were classified as productive when the CDR3 lacked stop codons and remained in frame with V and J, and all other rearrangements were classified as non-productive. CDR3 was defined according to IMGT convention as the region running from the second conserved V-encoded cysteine to the conserved J-encoded phenylalanine. The earlier analysis of about 560 of the donors excluded any sequence lacking an unambiguous match to a single V gene segment. In an earlier analysis of approximately 500 of the donors, a V segment was called functional when productive rearrangements were above 56.7%, and segregating when the standard deviation between donors exceeded 5%. A statistical classification framework was built to diagnose cytomegalovirus status from the catalog of TCR beta chain sequences. V and J gene assignment, in a later analysis, came from comparing TCR nucleotide sequences with IMGT/GENE-DB human TR gene sequences. The TCRdist pipeline was used in a later analysis to assign CDR3 sequences and most-parsimonious VDJ recombination scenarios. In a later analysis, every TCR beta chain was defined by the combination of its CDR3 amino acid sequence and its V-gene family, and reads without a unique V-gene family were dropped. A later analysis removed 550 to 650 highly shared, low-generation-probability nucleotide sequences to deal with suspected cross-contamination and a sequencing artifact. In a later analysis, a clonal expansion index was calculated for each public chain from normalized within-repertoire ranks of inferred template counts. Generation probabilities in a later analysis came from a VDJ recombination model fitted to out-of-frame rearrangements, and those results were checked against IGoR. In a later analysis, TCR-TCR, TCR-HLA and TCR-CMV co-occurrence was scored with hypergeometric tests, and a repertoire-size bias correction was applied to TCR pairs. False discovery rates were estimated in a later analysis by permuting HLA or CMV assignments 20 times. A later analysis grouped co-occurring TCRs with DBSCAN, adding TCRdist sequence similarity when clustering within HLA-allele-positive subsets. For co-occurrence clustering, repertoires with fewer than 30,000 or more than 120,000 public chains were excluded, along with five repertoires with anomalous nucleotide sharing. TCRdb's version of the immuneACCESS table is confined to in-frame rearrangements and falls short of the full clone set. An unresolved V gene accounts for under half of the shortfall where checked; the remainder is of unknown origin. D and trimming were read from the DNA, whereas the V and J calls and clone size are those reported in that table. For this sample there are 210,000 or so clones; about 85% appear just once. The ten largest clonotypes hold roughly 0.22% of the sample.

A distance of 10 bases separates the germline ends of V and J, which lose 0 bases and 4 bases respectively. From the germline V gene (reference sequence), CDR1 is SEHNR and CDR2 is FQNEAQ. Counted from cysteine to phenylalanine, this CDR3 has 15 amino acids. Only the CDR3 portion is preserved as DNA: 45 bases, with reading frame beginning at the first base. This clone was found a few times. The antigen it binds to is not known. One base away there is no much larger clone; base qualities are not given. The sequenced sample was PBMCs. The chain is assembled from TRBV7-9 and TRBJ2-1; the D gene is possibly TRBD2, with 6 bases matching. The origin of this receptor is a girl aged 2 to 10 in good health and CMV-seronegative. CDR3 loop: CASSLAGGRYNEQFF. The DNA reads TGTGCCAGCAGCTTAGCGGGAGGCCGTTACAATGAGCAGTTCTTC. Reference TRBV7-9 and TRBJ2-1 genes cover what lies past the CDR3, so the full variable domain is DTGVSQNPRHKITKRGQNVTFRCDPISEHNRLYWYRQTLGQGPEFLTYFQNEAQLEKSRLLSDRFSAERPKGSFSTLEIQRTEQGDSAMYLCASSLAGGRYNEQFFGPGTRLTVL.